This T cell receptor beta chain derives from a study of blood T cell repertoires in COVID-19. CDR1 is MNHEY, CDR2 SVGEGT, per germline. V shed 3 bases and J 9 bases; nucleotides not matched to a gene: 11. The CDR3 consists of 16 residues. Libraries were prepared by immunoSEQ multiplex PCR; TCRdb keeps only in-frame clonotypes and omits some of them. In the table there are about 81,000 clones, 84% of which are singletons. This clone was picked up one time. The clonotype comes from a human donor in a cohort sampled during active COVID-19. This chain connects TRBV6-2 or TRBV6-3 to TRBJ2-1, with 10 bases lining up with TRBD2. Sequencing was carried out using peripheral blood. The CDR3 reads CASSYIPGLAQVEQFF. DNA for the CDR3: TGTGCCAGCAGTTATATACCGGGACTAGCGCAGGTTGAGCAGTTCTTC.